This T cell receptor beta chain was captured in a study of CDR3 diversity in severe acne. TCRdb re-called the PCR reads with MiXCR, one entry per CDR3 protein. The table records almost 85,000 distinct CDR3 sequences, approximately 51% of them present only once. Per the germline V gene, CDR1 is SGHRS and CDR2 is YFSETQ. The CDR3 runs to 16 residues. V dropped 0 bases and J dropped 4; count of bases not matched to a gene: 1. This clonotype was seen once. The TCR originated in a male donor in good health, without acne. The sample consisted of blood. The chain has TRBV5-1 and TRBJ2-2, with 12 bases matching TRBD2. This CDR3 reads CASSLVLAGGTGELFF. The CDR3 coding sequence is TGCGCCAGCAGCTTGGTACTAGCGGGAGGCACCGGGGAGCTGTTTTTT.